This entry describes one T cell receptor (beta chain). The antigen remains undetermined. Investigators prepared the TCR beta libraries by applying iRepertoire HTBI primers and Arm-PCR of CDR3 regions. TCRdb re-called the multiplex PCR reads with MiXCR, one entry per CDR3 protein. The table shows roughly 700,000 distinct CDR3 sequences, with 30% occurring only once. This sample is drawn from a study of regulatory T cells in long-lasting Graves disease. Study outcomes and limitations: Possibly, accuracy suffered from the small sample size. The analysis examined peripheral blood only and excluded thyroid tissue.

Time point: persistent/refractory GD, antithyroid drugs over 5 years with positive TRAb. Construction of the TCR library relied on RNA isolated from PBMCs. Graves' disease diagnoses used American Thyroid Association guidelines. Roughly 9.9-milliliter peripheral blood samples went into EDTA tubes. After removal of 3 bases from V and 1 base from J, the junction contained 4 bases not matched to a gene. This CDR3 contains 16 residues. Per germline, CDR1 MNHEY and CDR2 SMNVEV (reference sequence). The V call is TRBV27, the J call TRBJ2-4, with TRBD2 identical over 9 bases. Specimen: peripheral blood mononuclear cells (PBMCs), collected when the disease was refractory, from a patient treated with antithyroid drugs. The receptor's source is a female donor with Graves disease. The CDR3 sequence is CASSFSGRRAKNIQYF. In nucleotides, the CDR3 is TGTGCCAGCAGTTTTAGCGGGAGAAGGGCCAAAAACATTCAGTACTTC.